This entry lists 29 T cell receptor beta chains sequenced from one sample in a study of blood T cell repertoires in COVID-19. Repertoires were generated with immunoSEQ multiplex PCR, while TCRdb's copy carries only in-frame clones and drops some. The sample lists roughly 250,000 clones; 70% to 90% were seen once. Sequencing input: peripheral blood. The receptors derive from a middle-aged woman who had recovered from COVID-19.

The chain links TRBV12-3 or TRBV12-4 to TRBJ1-5, with 8 bases identical to TRBD1. The CDR3 loop spans 13 amino acids. With 6 bases clipped from V and 6 bases from J, the junction kept 4 bases outside the gene matches. The CDR3 DNA follows: TGTGCCAGCAGAAGGACAGGGACTCAGCCCCAGCATTTT. Translation: CASRRTGTQPQHF.

This clone was observed a single time. The chain has TRBV11-1 and TRBJ1-1; D is unresolved. V lost 5 bases to trimming and J lost 4 bases, with 11 bases between them. CDR3 length equals 13 residues. Germline CDR1 SGHAT, CDR2 FQDESV (reference sequence). The CDR3 DNA follows: TGTGCCAGCAGCCGCGTTTATGGCACTGAAGCTTTCTTT. Its protein is CASSRVYGTEAFF.

J is TRBJ1-2 and V is TRBV5-6; D perhaps matches TRBD1 (5 bases). CDR1 and CDR2 (germline): SGHDT, YYEEEE. Trimming took off 3 bases at V and 2 bases at J, with 14 bases between the two ends. The CDR3 sequence is 15 residues long. CDR3 amino acids: CASSSKYAGNYGYTF. In DNA, the CDR3 is TGTGCCAGCAGCTCCAAGTACGCAGGGAACTATGGCTACACCTTC.

V gene TRBV12-5 combines with J gene TRBJ2-3, with 11 bases lining up with TRBD2. The germline CDR1 and CDR2 sequences are LGHNT and FRNRAP. The V and J ends lost 6 bases and 2 bases, in that order; junction bases with no gene match: 4. This CDR3 comprises 15 residues. The CDR3 loop is CASGRLAGNTDTQYF. The CDR3 DNA sequence: TGTGCTAGTGGACGACTAGCGGGAAACACAGATACGCAGTATTTT.

The rearrangement joins TRBV4-3 to TRBJ2-3, with D possibly matching TRBD1 (6 bases). The V gene's germline CDR1 is LGHNA and CDR2 YSLEER. The ends were cut back, 2 bases at V and 6 bases at J, with 6 bases in the middle. CDR3 size: 12 residues. The CDR3 loop is CASSQQGDTQYF. As DNA, the CDR3 is TGCGCCAGCAGCCAACAGGGGGATACGCAGTATTTT.

This chain links TRBV21-1 with TRBJ2-1; the DNA was not compared with TRBD2, the D call given in the table. TRBV21-1 is designated a pseudogene. The CDR3 consists of 14 residues. The CDR3: CASSKVEERSGQFF. The CDR3, as DNA: TGTGCCAGCAGCAAAGTAGAGGAGCGGTCAGGGCAGTTCTTC.

The CDR3 protein is CASSGGTGGYGYTF. CDR3 nucleotides: TGTGCCAGCAGCGGAGGGACAGGGGGCTATGGCTACACCTTC. V usage is TRBV5-4 and J usage is TRBJ1-2, with TRBD1 identical over 11 bases. J was trimmed by 4 bases and V by 4 bases; bases with no gene match: 3. This CDR3 comprises 14 residues. Per germline, CDR1 SGHNT and CDR2 YYREEE (reference sequence).

The V gene is TRBV6-2 or TRBV6-3, the J gene TRBJ2-7; perhaps TRBD1 as D (5 bases). The germline CDR1 and CDR2 sequences are MNHEY and SVGEGT. The CDR3 is 14 amino acids. Trimming took 2 bases from V and 4 from J, leaving 12 bases between them. The CDR3 bases are TGTGCCAGCAGTTACGAGACAGTCAATTACGAGCAGTACTTC. Its translation: CASSYETVNYEQYF.

The rearrangement links TRBV2 to TRBJ1-2, with 8 bases fitting TRBD1. Per the germline V gene, CDR1 is SNHLY and CDR2 is FYNNEI. This CDR3 comprises 14 residues. Germline trimming cut 10 bases from V and 0 bases from J; bases unmatched to any gene: 7. As DNA, the CDR3 is TGTGCCACCGACGACAGGGGACCTAACTATGGCTACACCTTC. Encoded protein: CATDDRGPNYGYTF.

The chain is built from TRBV6-2 or TRBV6-3 and TRBJ2-4; a weak D match, TRBD1 (5 bases). The CDR3 runs 17 residues. Germline loops: CDR1 MNHEY, CDR2 SVGEGT. Between the trimmed V and J ends, which lost 6 bases and 0 bases, there was a span of 18 bases. The CDR3 reads CASSLGAGTLAKNIQYF. The CDR3 DNA follows: TGTGCCAGCAGCCTTGGGGCAGGAACCCTAGCCAAAAACATTCAGTACTTC.

The rearrangement joins TRBV5-1 to TRBJ2-7; the match to TRBD2 covers 11 bases. Germline V gives CDR1 SGHRS, CDR2 YFSETQ. The CDR3 is made up of 16 amino acids. V lost 4 bases, J lost 1 base, and 7 bases stayed unmatched. The CDR3 DNA is TGCGCCAGCAGCCGGGGGGGACTAGCGGCATCCTACGAGCAGTACTTC. As protein: CASSRGGLAASYEQYF.

This clone was recorded only once. This chain joins TRBV6-6 and TRBJ2-2; no reliable D call. CDR1 is MNHNY, CDR2 SVGAGI, per germline (reference sequence). This CDR3 spans 16 amino acids. The V end lost 8 bases, the J end lost 6 bases, and 22 bases lay between the germline ends. Written as DNA, the CDR3 is TGTGCCAGCGGGTCTAGGAAAAGCGCTTGGGCCGGGGAGCTGTTTTTT. Protein sequence: CASGSRKSAWAGELFF.

Written as DNA, the CDR3 is TGTGCCAGCAGTTTTTCTCCAGATACGCAGTATTTT. This codes for CASSFSPDTQYF. V is TRBV12-3 or TRBV12-4 and J is TRBJ2-3; D ambiguous. CDR3 length: 12 amino acids. V was pared by 3 bases and J by 4 bases, with 5 bases between.

This clone is a singleton in its sample. The chain is built from TRBV24-1 and TRBJ2-5, with 7 bases identical to TRBD2. Germline CDR1 KGHDR, CDR2 SFDVKD. The CDR3 is 15 amino acids. J gave up 5 bases and V 3 bases, and 8 bases lay outside the gene matches. CDR3 in DNA: TGTGCCACCAGTGATCCTGGGAGGGCCTATGAGACCCAGTACTTC. Amino acids: CATSDPGRAYETQYF.

The gene calls are TRBV11-3 and TRBJ2-7, with 11 bases that match TRBD1. Germline CDR1 reads SGHNT; CDR2 reads YENEEA. V lost 4 bases to trimming and J lost 7 bases; unmatched junction nucleotides: 12. The CDR3 covers 16 residues. The CDR3 region is CASSSSPGQGAGEQYF. The CDR3 DNA reads as TGTGCCAGCAGCTCCTCCCCCGGACAGGGGGCCGGGGAGCAGTACTTC.

This chain uses TRBV5-4 with TRBJ2-5; possibly TRBD1 for D (7 bases). The CDR3 is 17 amino acids. Germline-derived CDR1 and CDR2 are SGHNT and YYREEE (reference sequence). The V end was cut by 4 bases, the J end by 5 bases, with 24 bases between. CDR3 bases: TGTGCCAGCAGCCCTGGGGGCACAAAGGGGGCGGGGGAGACCCAGTACTTC. This codes for CASSPGGTKGAGETQYF.

The V and J genes are TRBV7-2 and TRBJ2-7; 8 bases are a match to TRBD2. With 4 bases clipped from V and 6 bases from J, the junction kept 11 bases outside the gene matches. Germline values: CDR1 SGHTA, CDR2 FQGNSA. There are 15 residues in the CDR3. The CDR3 region is CASSYLAGPVGEQYF. The CDR3 DNA is TGTGCCAGCAGCTATTTAGCGGGGCCGGTGGGCGAGCAGTACTTC.

This clone has ten or more counts. V is TRBV18 and J is TRBJ1-6; D perhaps matches TRBD1 (5 bases). V lost 2 bases to trimming and J lost 8 bases, with 7 bases between them. CDR1 and CDR2 (germline): KGHSH, LQKENI. The CDR3 runs to 13 residues. The DNA of the CDR3 is TGTGCCAGCTCACCAACGGGGGATTCACCCCTCCACTTT. Protein product: CASSPTGDSPLHF.

V usage is TRBV28 and J usage is TRBJ2-7, with D tentatively TRBD2 (6 bases). The V end was cut by 5 bases, the J end by 5 bases, with 13 bases between. The CDR3 is made up of 13 amino acids. From germline, CDR1 is MDHEN and CDR2 SYDVKM. CDR3 in DNA: TGTGCCAGCAGTGCCGGGGGTATCCACGAGCAGTACTTC. It codes for CASSAGGIHEQYF. The full variable domain, completed using reference TRBV28 and TRBJ2-7, is DVKVTQSSRYLVKRTGEKVFLECVQDMDHENMFWYRQDPGLGLRLIYFSYDVKMKEKGDIPEGYSVSREKKERFSLILESASTNQTSMYLCASSAGGIHEQYFGPGTRLTVT.

This clone was found once. The chain recombines TRBV18 with TRBJ2-1; 7 positions agree with TRBD2. V gave up 3 bases and J gave up 0 bases; unmatched junction bases: 8. CDR3 length: 17 residues. Germline CDR1 is KGHSH and CDR2 is LQKENI. CDR3 region: CASSPLNGGSSYNEQFF. CDR3 bases: TGTGCCAGCTCACCGCTTAACGGGGGGAGCTCCTACAATGAGCAGTTCTTC.

The count of this clone is one. The chain links TRBV6-5 to TRBJ2-6; D is unclear. This CDR3 is 15 amino acids long. V was cut by 6 bases and J by 0 bases, with 9 bases left in between. CDR1 is MNHEY, CDR2 SVGAGI, per germline. The CDR3 DNA reads as TGTGCCAGCAGCCTTTTGGCCTCTGGGGCCAACGTCCTGACTTTC. Translating gives CASSLLASGANVLTF.

The rearrangement uses TRBV7-3 and TRBJ2-2, with D possibly TRBD1 on 5 matching bases. Trimming took off 2 bases at V and 1 base at J, with 14 bases between the two ends. Germline values: CDR1 SGHTA, CDR2 FQGTGA. The CDR3 has 17 amino acids. The CDR3 coding sequence is TGTGCCAGCAGCTTAGCCGCTACAACAGGGAACACCGGGGAGCTGTTTTTT. Translation gives CASSLAATTGNTGELFF.

This clone has only a few counts. This sequence joins TRBV25-1 and TRBJ2-1; TRBD1 might be the D (5 bases). The germline gives CDR1 MGHDK, CDR2 SYGVNS. V was pared by 1 base and J by 0 bases, with 10 bases between. The CDR3 consists of 16 residues. In nucleotides, the CDR3 is TGTGCCAGCAGTGAATTCCAGGGCGGCTCCTACAATGAGCAGTTCTTC. This sequence encodes CASSEFQGGSYNEQFF. Based on the CDR3 plus reference TRBV25-1 and TRBJ2-1, the full variable domain is EADIYQTPRYLVIGTGKKITLECSQTMGHDKMYWYQQDPGMELHLIHYSYGVNSTEKGDLSSESTVSRIRTEHFPLTLESARPSHTSQYLCASSEFQGGSYNEQFFGPGTRLTVL.

This chain connects TRBV29-1 to TRBJ2-5; tentatively, D is TRBD1 (6 bases). This CDR3 is 16 amino acids long. The germline V gene encodes CDR1 SQVTM and CDR2 ANQGSEA. Trimming removed 7 bases at V and 4 bases at J, with 25 bases between. DNA for the CDR3: TGCAGCGCCATCCCCCTGGGACACATGATCGGAGAGACCCAGTACTTC. This translates into CSAIPLGHMIGETQYF.

This clone came up once. The chain links TRBV27 to TRBJ1-2; TRBD1 aligns across 9 bases. CDR3 length: 15 amino acids. V lost 0 bases to trimming and J lost 4 bases; unmatched junction nucleotides: 3. Germline assignment: CDR1 MNHEY and CDR2 SMNVEV (reference sequence). In DNA form, the CDR3 reads TGTGCCAGCAGTTTATCCCTGGGACAGGGCTATGGCTACACCTTC. The encoded protein is CASSLSLGQGYGYTF.

The chain combines TRBV5-1 with TRBJ1-6; D gene uncertain. V was shortened by 5 bases and J by 4 bases, with 16 bases between the two germline ends. Per the germline V gene, CDR1 is SGHRS and CDR2 is YFSETQ. This CDR3 contains 16 residues. The CDR3 DNA reads as TGCGCCAGCAGTCGTGACACCTTAGATTATAATTCACCCCTCCACTTT. Amino acids: CASSRDTLDYNSPLHF.

The V and J genes are TRBV5-4 and TRBJ2-7; 9 bases align to TRBD1. The germline V gene has CDR1 SGHNT and CDR2 YYREEE (reference sequence). J was trimmed by 0 bases and V by 3 bases; bases with no gene match: 10. The CDR3 has 17 amino acids. The CDR3 is CASSSGIQGASSYEQYF. As DNA, the CDR3 is TGTGCCAGCAGCTCGGGCATACAGGGGGCCAGCTCCTACGAGCAGTACTTC.

The sample holds a few counts of this clone. The V call is TRBV30, the J call TRBJ2-7; the D gene is possibly TRBD2 (6 bases). The germline gives CDR1 GTSNPN, CDR2 SVGIG (reference sequence). The CDR3 sequence is 13 residues long. Trimming removed 0 bases at V and 1 base at J, with 7 bases between. CDR3 nucleotide sequence: TGTGCCTGGAGTGTAGGAGGGTCCTACGAGCAGTACTTC. Its translation: CAWSVGGSYEQYF.

The chain uses TRBV19 and TRBJ1-5, with D perhaps TRBD1 (6 bases). This CDR3 has 15 amino acids. V lost 6 bases to trimming and J lost 5 bases, with 17 bases between them. CDR1 is LNHDA, CDR2 SQIVND, per germline (reference sequence). CDR3 protein: CASSPPWTEDQPQHF. In nucleotides, the CDR3 is TGTGCCAGTAGCCCCCCATGGACAGAGGATCAGCCCCAGCATTTT.